This TCR beta chain originates from a study of CD8 T cells in Susac syndrome. After extraction with the RNeasy kit, roughly 0.45 to 1 ug of the RNA was reverse transcribed using random hexamers. TCRdb fed the immunoSEQ multiplex PCR reads into MiXCR, producing one record per CDR3 protein. This table has hundreds of thousands of distinct CDR3 sequences, about 94% appearing once. This clonotype was obtained from a human donor with multiple sclerosis. The material sequenced was CD8+ T cells from PBMCs.

Here the CDR3 DNA reads TGTGCCAGCAGCTTAGGTTTTGGCTTCTCTGGGGCCAACGTCCTGACTTTC. Its translation: CASSLGFGFSGANVLTF. This chain joins TRBV7-3 and TRBJ2-6; D not certain. The germline gives CDR1 SGHTA, CDR2 FQGTGA. Trimming left V 2 bases short and J 0 bases short, with 11 bases between. CDR3 length: 17 residues.